These 20 T cell receptor beta chains share one sample of origin, sequenced in a study of immune evolution from preneoplasia to lung adenocarcinoma. TCRdb keeps only in-frame clones here, not all; method: immunoSEQ multiplex PCR. Seen here are some 4,000 clones, almost 50% observed once, and the top ten hold around 7%. The sequenced sample consisted of FFPE normal lung tissue adjacent to the tumor. These TCRs come from a person aged 45 to 59 with lung adenocarcinoma.

In its sample, this clone was seen a few times. V gene TRBV29-1 combines with J gene TRBJ2-7, with 8 bases that match TRBD1. In germline, CDR1 is SQVTM, CDR2 ANQGSEA. The CDR3 has 14 residues. Losses at the gene ends were 6 bases for V and 0 bases for J; bases not matched to a gene: 7. The CDR3 nucleotides read TGCAGCGTAGTCCCGGGACAGGCCTCCTACGAGCAGTACTTC. This codes for CSVVPGQASYEQYF.

There are a few counts of this clone. The V call is TRBV28, the J call TRBJ1-6; D is unresolved. The CDR3 runs to 15 residues. The germline V and J ends were trimmed by 9 bases and 3 bases, with 15 bases remaining between them. Germline CDR1 MDHEN, CDR2 SYDVKM. The CDR3: CASRPSTGYNSPLHF. CDR3 coding DNA: TGTGCCAGTCGACCGTCGACGGGCTATAATTCACCCCTCCACTTT.

CDR3 region: CASSYSGQPYEQYF. CDR3 sequence (DNA): TGTGCCAGCAGTTACTCGGGACAGCCCTACGAGCAGTACTTC. The chain joins TRBV6-5 to TRBJ2-7; TRBD1 matches 7 bases. The J segment lost 2 bases and the V segment lost 0 bases, leaving 1 base of the junction unmatched. This CDR3 is built from 14 residues. CDR1 is MNHEY and CDR2 is SVGAGI in the germline V gene.

The table lists this clone with a count of one. The chain combines TRBV6-6 with TRBJ1-1; D may be TRBD1 (6 bases). The CDR3 loop spans 12 amino acids. Trimming removed 6 bases at V and 7 bases at J, with 12 bases between. CDR1 is MNHNY and CDR2 is SVGAGI in the germline V gene (reference sequence). The CDR3 loop is CASSPNRVEAFF. In DNA form, the CDR3 reads TGTGCCAGCAGCCCCAACAGGGTTGAAGCTTTCTTT.

The gene calls are TRBV30 and TRBJ1-2; D is unclear. Germline V CDR1 and CDR2: GTSNPN, SVGIG (reference sequence). This CDR3 has 14 residues. The germline V and J ends were trimmed by 0 bases and 3 bases, with 11 bases remaining between them. CDR3 nucleotide sequence: TGTGCCTGGAGTGTATACACATACGACTATGGCTACACCTTC. It yields the protein CAWSVYTYDYGYTF. Combining the CDR3 with reference TRBV30 and TRBJ1-2 gives the whole variable domain SQTIHQWPATLVQPVGSPLSLECTVEGTSNPNLYWYRQAAGRGLQLLFYSVGIGQISSEVPQNLSASRPQDRQFILSSKKLLLSDSGFYLCAWSVYTYDYGYTFGSGTRLTVV.

By its share, this clone is large. The chain recombines TRBV6-5 with TRBJ1-2; a weak D match, TRBD1 (5 bases). Trimming cost V 5 bases and J 4 bases, with 17 bases left between them. Germline lookup yields CDR1 MNHEY and CDR2 SVGAGI. The CDR3 is made up of 15 amino acids. The CDR3 coding sequence is TGTGCCAGCAGTCCTAGGGCTTGGGGGTTCTATGGCTACACCTTC. Its protein is CASSPRAWGFYGYTF.

J is TRBJ1-6 and V is TRBV28, with TRBD1 as a possible D gene (5 bases). The V and J ends lost 5 bases and 7 bases respectively, with 9 bases between them. This CDR3 has 13 amino acids. The germline V gene has CDR1 MDHEN and CDR2 SYDVKM. The CDR3 nucleotides are TGTGCCAGCAGTCGAGAGGGGAATTCACCCCTCCACTTT. Encoded protein: CASSREGNSPLHF.

The V gene is TRBV10-3, the J gene TRBJ2-2; TRBD1 agrees at 10 bases. CDR1 ENHRY and CDR2 SYGVKD come from the germline V gene. This CDR3 comprises 16 residues. The ends lost 6 bases at V and 4 bases at J; junction bases unmatched: 8. The CDR3 sequence: CAIRGGQGRVTGELFF. The CDR3 DNA sequence: TGTGCCATCAGAGGGGGACAGGGGAGAGTCACCGGGGAGCTGTTTTTT.

The V call is TRBV28, the J call TRBJ1-2; TRBD1 aligns across 7 bases. This CDR3 contains 14 residues. V trimming: 6 bases; J trimming: 2 bases; junction bases outside the gene matches: 6. Looked up from germline, CDR1 is MDHEN and CDR2 is SYDVKM. CDR3 sequence reads: CASRTTGNNYGYTF. The CDR3 DNA follows: TGTGCCAGCAGAACGACAGGGAACAACTATGGCTACACCTTC.

The V and J genes are TRBV29-1 and TRBJ1-2; D not resolved. This CDR3 region has 14 residues. The germline gives CDR1 SQVTM, CDR2 ANQGSEA. Trimming removed 6 bases at V and 4 bases at J, with 18 bases between. As DNA, the CDR3 is TGCAGCGTGGGGTCCTCCTCCATCGGCTATGGCTACACCTTC. It is translated as CSVGSSSIGYGYTF. The full variable domain, its missing parts supplied by reference TRBV29-1 and TRBJ1-2, is SAVISQKPSRDICQRGTSLTIQCQVDSQVTMMFWYRQQPGQSLTLIATANQGSEATYESGFVIDKFPISRPNLTFSTLTVSNMSPEDSSIYLCSVGSSSIGYGYTFGSGTRLTVV.

This clone was seen just once. The sample carries other DNA sequences with the same CDR3. This chain links TRBV6-5 with TRBJ1-1; D possibly corresponds to TRBD1 (5 bases). The germline CDR1 and CDR2 sequences are MNHEY and SVGAGI. The CDR3 loop spans 14 amino acids. V lost 2 bases and J 0 bases, leaving 7 bases between the germline ends. Here the CDR3 reads CASSYGGVNTEAFF. CDR3 coding DNA: TGTGCCAGCAGTTACGGGGGGGTGAACACTGAAGCTTTCTTT.

The gene calls are TRBV28 and TRBJ1-1; no clear D gene. The V gene's germline CDR1 is MDHEN and CDR2 SYDVKM. This CDR3 has 15 residues. Trimming pared 6 bases from V and 0 bases from J, leaving 14 bases between. CDR3 sequence: CASSLTPELNTEAFF. CDR3 sequence (DNA): TGTGCCAGCAGCCTTACACCAGAACTGAACACTGAAGCTTTCTTT.

The chain has TRBV30 and TRBJ1-5; maybe TRBD1 (6 bases). CDR3 length: 14 amino acids. V was clipped by 2 bases and J by 4 bases, with 12 bases between them. CDR1 and CDR2 from the germline V gene are GTSNPN and SVGIG (reference sequence). The CDR3 region is CAWSRRDKNQPQHF. The CDR3 coding sequence is TGTGCCTGGAGTCGACGGGACAAGAATCAGCCCCAGCATTTT.

This clone appeared a few times. CDR3 protein: CAISTGDEYGYTF. The DNA for the CDR3 is TGTGCCATCAGCACAGGGGATGAGTATGGCTACACCTTC. The chain joins TRBV10-3 to TRBJ1-2; 7 bases map to TRBD1. Germline CDR1 is ENHRY and CDR2 is SYGVKD. CDR3 size: 13 residues. V was clipped by 6 bases and J by 5 bases; unmatched bases: 6.

The chain is built from TRBV7-3 and TRBJ1-1; no clear D. The V end lost 0 bases, the J end lost 3 bases, and 11 bases lay between the germline ends. The length of the CDR3 is 15 residues. Germline values: CDR1 SGHTA, CDR2 FQGTGA. The CDR3 spells CASSLTGDGYTEAFF. The CDR3 DNA sequence: TGTGCCAGCAGCTTAACGGGAGATGGGTACACTGAAGCTTTCTTT. Full variable domain (remainder filled in from reference TRBV7-3 and TRBJ1-1): GAGVSQTPSNKVTEKGKYVELRCDPISGHTALYWYRQSLGQGPEFLIYFQGTGAADDSGLPNDRFFAVRPEGSVSTLKIQRTERGDSAVYLCASSLTGDGYTEAFFGQGTRLTVV.

The rearrangement links TRBV23-1 to TRBJ1-1, with 10 bases fitting TRBD1. TRBV23-1 is placed among ORFs of uncertain function. The CDR3 runs 15 residues. With 4 bases clipped from V and 7 bases from J, the junction kept 9 bases outside the gene matches. The CDR3 region has the DNA TGCGCCAGCAGTCGAGCGACAGGGGGCGCGGATGAAGCTTTCTTT. It yields the protein CASSRATGGADEAFF.

A few counts support this clone. The chain recombines TRBV28 with TRBJ1-1; 9 bases align to TRBD1. The germline V gene encodes CDR1 MDHEN and CDR2 SYDVKM. The CDR3 consists of 14 residues. Unmatched junction bases numbered 7, after V lost 6 bases and J lost 5 bases. CDR3: CASRLAGQGTEAFF. The CDR3 nucleotides read TGTGCCAGCAGGCTCGCGGGACAGGGAACTGAAGCTTTCTTT. The whole variable domain, remainder taken from reference TRBV28 and TRBJ1-1, is DVKVTQSSRYLVKRTGEKVFLECVQDMDHENMFWYRQDPGLGLRLIYFSYDVKMKEKGDIPEGYSVSREKKERFSLILESASTNQTSMYLCASRLAGQGTEAFFGQGTRLTVV.

The sample holds a few counts of this clone. V and J are TRBV5-4 and TRBJ2-5; 10 nucleotides match TRBD1. After removal of 4 bases from V and 12 bases from J, the junction contained 9 bases not matched to a gene. CDR1 is SGHNT, CDR2 YYREEE, per germline (reference sequence). The CDR3 is 13 amino acids. DNA for the CDR3: TGTGCCAGCAGCCCAAGGACAGGGGGGCAAGAGTACTTC. This sequence encodes CASSPRTGGQEYF.

This clone occurred a few times. The J gene is TRBJ2-2, the V gene TRBV27; no firm D call. Germline V CDR1 and CDR2: MNHEY, SMNVEV (reference sequence). The CDR3 totals 13 residues. V was pared by 0 bases and J by 12 bases, with 11 bases between. CDR3 residues: CASSLSPMMQLFF. DNA of the CDR3: TGTGCCAGCAGTTTATCTCCGATGATGCAGCTGTTTTTT.

The sample holds a few counts of this clone. The genes are TRBV28 and TRBJ2-5; D is uncertain. The V and J ends lost 3 bases and 3 bases respectively, with 8 bases between them. This CDR3 comprises 13 residues. Germline CDR1 and CDR2: MDHEN and SYDVKM. The CDR3 bases are TGTGCCAGCAGTTTCCCCATGGAAGAGACCCAGTACTTC. Translation: CASSFPMEETQYF. Variable domain in full (rest from reference TRBV28 and TRBJ2-5): DVKVTQSSRYLVKRTGEKVFLECVQDMDHENMFWYRQDPGLGLRLIYFSYDVKMKEKGDIPEGYSVSREKKERFSLILESASTNQTSMYLCASSFPMEETQYFGPGTRLLVL.